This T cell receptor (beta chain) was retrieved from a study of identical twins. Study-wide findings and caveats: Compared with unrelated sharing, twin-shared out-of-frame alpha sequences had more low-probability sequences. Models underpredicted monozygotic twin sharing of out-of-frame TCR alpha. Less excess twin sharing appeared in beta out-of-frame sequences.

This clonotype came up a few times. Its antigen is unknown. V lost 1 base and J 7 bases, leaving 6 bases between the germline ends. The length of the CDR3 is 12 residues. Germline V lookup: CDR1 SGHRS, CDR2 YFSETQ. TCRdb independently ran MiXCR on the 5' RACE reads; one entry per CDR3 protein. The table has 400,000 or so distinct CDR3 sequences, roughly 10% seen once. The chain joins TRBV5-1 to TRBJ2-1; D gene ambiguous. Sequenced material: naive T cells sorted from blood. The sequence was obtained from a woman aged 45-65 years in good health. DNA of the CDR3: TGCGCCAGCAGCTTGTGGGAAAATGAGCAGTTCTTC. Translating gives CASSLWENEQFF.